Presented here are 4 T cell receptor beta chains from one specimen sequenced in a study of blood T cell repertoires in COVID-19. Data came from immunoSEQ multiplex PCR; TCRdb stores just in-frame clones and leaves some out. This table has some 270,000 clones, 75% to 90% appearing once. The sequencing sample was made of PBMCs or T cells enriched from blood (not recorded which). Source of these receptors: a woman aged 40 to 50 who had been exposed to COVID-19.

The rearrangement links TRBV4-2 to TRBJ2-5; perhaps TRBD1 as D (6 bases). Deletions cut 0 bases from V and 0 bases from J, with 8 bases between. This CDR3 has 15 residues. CDR1 is LGHNA, CDR2 YNFKEQ, per germline. CDR3 sequence: CASSQDGQNQETQYF. DNA for the CDR3: TGTGCCAGCAGCCAAGATGGACAGAACCAAGAGACCCAGTACTTC.

The chain links TRBV7-2 to TRBJ2-5, with 10 nucleotides matching TRBD2. V was pared by 4 bases and J by 5 bases, with 10 bases of the junction left unmatched. Germline CDR1 SGHTA, CDR2 FQGNSA. This CDR3 is 16 amino acids long. CDR3 residues: CASSSGLAPTRETQYF. The DNA of the CDR3 is TGTGCCAGCAGCTCGGGACTAGCGCCAACTCGGGAGACCCAGTACTTC.

This clone was seen many times. The chain recombines TRBV6-5 with TRBJ2-7; weak D call: TRBD1 (6 bases). Germline V CDR1 and CDR2: MNHEY, SVGAGI. The length of the CDR3 is 14 residues. V dropped 6 bases and J dropped 6 bases, with 18 bases sitting between them. The CDR3 DNA reads as TGTGCCAGCAGCCCCTTAGTCAGCAGGGGCGAGCAGTACGTC. This codes for CASSPLVSRGEQYV.

The chain has TRBV7-3 and TRBJ1-6; 7 bases fit TRBD1. Germline assignment: CDR1 SGHTA and CDR2 FQGTGA. The length of the CDR3 is 14 residues. V shed 2 bases, J shed 9 bases, and the junction held 4 bases outside the gene matches. CDR3: CASSLEQGSSPLHF. The CDR3 coding sequence is TGTGCCAGCAGCTTAGAACAGGGGAGTTCACCCCTCCACTTT.